The next 17 T cell receptor beta chains were all read from a single sample in a study of blood T cell repertoires in COVID-19. TCRdb keeps only in-frame clones here, not all; method: immunoSEQ multiplex PCR. The sample comprises 45,000 to 50,000 clones, 70% to 90% of which are singletons, and roughly 10% rests with the top ten. The sample consisted of peripheral blood. The receptor set was obtained from a human donor in a cohort sampled during active COVID-19.

This chain joins TRBV13 and TRBJ1-2; unclear D gene. V lost 2 bases to trimming and J lost 4 bases, with 14 bases between them. The CDR3 is 15 amino acids. Germline lookup yields CDR1 PRHDT and CDR2 FYEKMQ (reference sequence). Here the CDR3 reads CASSLSPRGLYGYTF. The CDR3 nucleotides read TGTGCCAGCAGCTTATCCCCTCGAGGCCTCTATGGCTACACCTTC.

This chain links TRBV30 with TRBJ1-2; D may be TRBD1 (5 bases). Trimming shortened V by 7 bases and J by 8 bases, and 23 bases separated the two germline ends. CDR3 size: 14 residues. Germline V gene data show CDR1 as GTSNPN and CDR2 as SVGIG (reference sequence). The CDR3 loop reads CAYRDSNTVGGYTF. CDR3 bases: TGTGCCTACCGGGACTCAAACACGGTGGGAGGCTACACCTTC.

V usage is TRBV27 and J usage is TRBJ2-1, with TRBD1 as a possible D gene (6 bases). Germline CDR1 reads MNHEY; CDR2 reads SMNVEV (reference sequence). The CDR3 totals 15 residues. V lost 4 bases, J lost 7 bases, and 17 bases lay in between. The CDR3 region has the DNA TGTGCCAGCAGTTCACCGGGACACCGTTCGAATGAGCAGTTCTTC. It yields the protein CASSSPGHRSNEQFF.

V and J are TRBV30 and TRBJ1-1; TRBD1 matches 9 bases. CDR3 length: 14 amino acids. Per the germline V gene, CDR1 is GTSNPN and CDR2 is SVGIG (reference sequence). Germline trimming cut 1 base from V and 4 bases from J; bases unmatched to any gene: 4. The CDR3 region is CAWSGGTGFTEAFF. CDR3 DNA sequence: TGTGCCTGGAGTGGGGGGACAGGGTTCACTGAAGCTTTCTTT. The entire variable domain, with the rest obtained from reference TRBV30 and TRBJ1-1, is as follows: SQTIHQWPATLVQPVGSPLSLECTVEGTSNPNLYWYRQAAGRGLQLLFYSVGIGQISSEVPQNLSASRPQDRQFILSSKKLLLSDSGFYLCAWSGGTGFTEAFFGQGTRLTVV.

This chain links TRBV5-8 with TRBJ2-5; perhaps TRBD2 as D (5 bases). Germline-derived CDR1 and CDR2 are SGHTS and YDEGEE. CDR3 length: 13 residues. The germline V and J ends were trimmed by 2 bases and 4 bases, with 9 bases remaining between them. In DNA form, the CDR3 reads TGTGCCAGCAGCTTCTCGGGGTCAGAGACCCAGTACTTC. Amino acids: CASSFSGSETQYF.

The chain couples TRBV5-1 to TRBJ2-3; D gene unclear. V lost 3 bases, J lost 1 base, and 9 bases lay in between. The length of the CDR3 is 14 residues. Per the germline V gene, CDR1 is SGHRS and CDR2 is YFSETQ. The CDR3 nucleotides read TGCGCCAGCAGCTCCTGGGCCGGCACAGATACGCAGTATTTT. This sequence encodes CASSSWAGTDTQYF.

The rearrangement joins TRBV19 to TRBJ2-5; maybe TRBD1 (5 bases). Germline V gene sequence: CDR1 LNHDA, CDR2 SQIVND (reference sequence). V lost 0 bases and J lost 4, with 9 bases in between. The CDR3 sequence is 14 residues long. Written as DNA, the CDR3 is TGTGCCAGTAGTATAGATCGACAGACAGAGACCCAGTACTTC. Its protein product is CASSIDRQTETQYF.

The chain carries TRBV6-5 and TRBJ1-5; a weak D match, TRBD1 (5 bases). V gave up 6 bases and J gave up 3 bases, with 9 bases separating them. CDR1 and CDR2 (germline): MNHEY, SVGAGI. The CDR3 spans 13 residues. CDR3 loop: CASRRQNNQPQHF. CDR3 bases: TGTGCCAGCAGACGACAGAACAATCAGCCCCAGCATTTT.

The chain links TRBV5-6 to TRBJ1-6, with D maybe TRBD1 (5 bases). Germline V CDR1 and CDR2: SGHDT, YYEEEE. The CDR3 is 17 amino acids. V was cut by 0 bases and J by 10 bases, with 20 bases left in between. The CDR3 spells CASSLAEDSWGGSPLHF. CDR3 sequence (DNA): TGTGCCAGCAGCTTGGCCGAAGACAGTTGGGGAGGATCACCCCTCCACTTT.

The gene calls are TRBV12-3 or TRBV12-4 and TRBJ1-6, with D possibly being TRBD1 (5 bases). CDR3 length: 13 residues. Trimming cost V 7 bases and J 10 bases, with 14 bases left between them. The CDR3 DNA reads TGTGCCAGCACAGCCAGGGAAGGATCACCCCTCCACTTT. This codes for CASTAREGSPLHF.

The chain uses TRBV18 and TRBJ1-4; 9 bases fit TRBD1. This CDR3 spans 14 amino acids. V gave up 6 bases and J gave up 5 bases; unmatched junction bases: 4. Germline V CDR1 and CDR2: KGHSH, LQKENI. The CDR3 nucleotides read TGTGCCAGCTCCTGGGGGACAGGGAATGAAAAACTGTTTTTT. Translated, it gives CASSWGTGNEKLFF.

This clone was recorded only once. The rearrangement joins TRBV24-1 to TRBJ2-2; no firm D call. The ends were cut back, 5 bases at V and 8 bases at J, with 14 bases in the middle. Germline V gives CDR1 KGHDR, CDR2 SFDVKD. This CDR3 is 14 amino acids long. This chain's CDR3 is CATSGALSPGELFF. The CDR3 DNA reads as TGTGCCACCAGTGGTGCCTTAAGCCCGGGGGAGCTGTTTTTT.

The CDR3 loop reads CASSLGVAGVSSYEQYF. The CDR3 DNA sequence: TGTGCCAGCAGTTTGGGGGTAGCGGGGGTGAGCTCCTACGAGCAGTACTTC. This chain connects TRBV27 to TRBJ2-7, with 9 nucleotides matching TRBD2. Germline V gene lookup returns CDR1 MNHEY and CDR2 SMNVEV (reference sequence). CDR3 size: 17 residues. Unmatched junction bases numbered 9, after V lost 3 bases and J lost 0 bases.

This chain links TRBV10-3 with TRBJ2-3, with D possibly being TRBD1 (6 bases). The V gene's germline CDR1 is ENHRY and CDR2 SYGVKD. The germline V and J ends were trimmed by 6 bases and 3 bases, with 16 bases remaining between them. This CDR3 comprises 15 residues. In DNA form, the CDR3 reads TGTGCCATCAGCTTCACAGGGTGGCGGACAGATACGCAGTATTTT. Amino acids: CAISFTGWRTDTQYF.

The rearrangement links TRBV5-1 to TRBJ2-2; no firm D call. V shed 5 bases and J shed 6 bases, with 23 bases lying between them. Germline CDR1 reads SGHRS; CDR2 reads YFSETQ. The CDR3 extends over 17 amino acids. This CDR3 is CASRSTFILGIAGELFF. CDR3 DNA sequence: TGCGCCAGCAGGTCAACCTTCATTCTAGGTATAGCCGGGGAGCTGTTTTTT.

The chain carries TRBV19 and TRBJ1-6, with 7 bases lining up with TRBD1. V gave up 11 bases and J gave up 0 bases; unmatched junction bases: 7. This CDR3 spans 15 amino acids. Germline CDR1 reads LNHDA; CDR2 reads SQIVND (reference sequence). CDR3 coding DNA: TGTGCCGTCAAACAGGGGAGCTCCTATAATTCACCCCTCCACTTT. Translating gives CAVKQGSSYNSPLHF.

The V gene is TRBV2, the J gene TRBJ1-5; D uncertain. Germline V gene data show CDR1 as SNHLY and CDR2 as FYNNEI. Trimming left V 3 bases short and J 5 bases short, with 5 bases between. There are 12 residues in the CDR3. The chain's CDR3 is CASSDGYQPQHF. The CDR3 DNA follows: TGTGCCAGCAGTGACGGGTATCAGCCCCAGCATTTT.